The rows below give T cell receptor beta chains drawn from one sample of a study of blood T cell repertoires in COVID-19. Using immunoSEQ multiplex PCR, the repertoire was profiled, and TCRdb retains in-frame clones only, with some absent. The repertoire has some 300,000 clones, around 86% of them found once; the top ten carry over 1%. Input material: peripheral blood. The receptors derive from a man aged 65-85 years with acute or convalescent COVID-19. Both conserved end residues are part of each CDR3. A D gene is named only where the DNA matches it firmly. Clone sizes are given selectively: once, few, many, or a class where the clone is expanded.

j_call v_call d_call clone_size cdr3_nt cdr3_aa
TRBJ2-7 TRBV4-3 TRBD2 . TGCGCCAGCAGCCAAGGAGGGGAACAAGCGGGAGTGCCCTACGAGCAGTACTTC CASSQGGEQAGVPYEQYF
TRBJ2-1 TRBV11-2 TRBD1 once TGTGCCAGCAGCTTATCATTGGACAGGGAAGTTCTGTTCTTC CASSLSLDREVLFF
TRBJ2-3 TRBV7-2 . . TGTGCCAGCACCCGTCAGTCAGATACGCAGTATTTT CASTRQSDTQYF
TRBJ1-1 TRBV6-6 . . TGTGCCAGCAGTGCTTGGTCCGGGACTCAGAACACTGAAGCTTTCTTT CASSAWSGTQNTEAFF
TRBJ1-2 TRBV30 . . TGTGCCTGGAGTGTACTCGGTAGACAGATCTTCTTC CAWSVLGRQIFF
TRBJ1-5 TRBV2 . . TGTGCCAGCAGGAGCGACAGTCGCGCTCAGCCCCAGCATTTT CASRSDSRAQPQHF
TRBJ1-6 TRBV30 . . TGTGCCTGGAGTGTATGGGCAGGGGATTATTCACCCCTCCACTTT CAWSVWAGDYSPLHF
TRBJ2-5 TRBV14 TRBD1 . TGTGCCAGCAGCCACGGGACAGGGACGGAGACCCAGTACTTC CASSHGTGTETQYF
TRBJ1-2 TRBV5-5 . . TGTGCCAGCTCTCCCGACAGTCTTACTAACTATGGCTACACCTTC CASSPDSLTNYGYTF
TRBJ2-2 TRBV7-9 TRBD2 . TGTGCCAGCACACTAGCGGGGTCGAACACCGGGGAGCTGTTTTTT CASTLAGSNTGELFF
TRBJ1-2 TRBV19 TRBD1 . TGTGCCAGTAGTATCACTCCGACAGGGGCTGGCTACACCTTC CASSITPTGAGYTF
TRBJ2-5 TRBV5-1 . . TGCGCCAGCAAGGAACAGGGAGCACAAGAGACCCAGTACTTC CASKEQGAQETQYF
TRBJ1-4 TRBV6-5 . once TGTGCCAGCAGTCGTCGACAGTTGAGTAATGAAAAACTGTTTTTT CASSRRQLSNEKLFF
TRBJ2-7 TRBV28 . few TGTGCCAGCAGTTCCCGAACAGGGAAATCGAGGAACGAGCAGTACTTC CASSSRTGKSRNEQYF
TRBJ1-4 TRBV27 TRBD1 . TGTGCCAGTAGACCTCAGGGGGCGGGTAATGAAAAACTGTTTTTT CASRPQGAGNEKLFF
TRBJ1-3 TRBV7-9 . once TGTGCCAGCAGCGTTGGGACACACTCTGGAAACACCATATATTTT CASSVGTHSGNTIYF
TRBJ2-1 TRBV19 . . TGTGCCAGTAGTATCGGGGTGCGGGAGCAGTTCTTC CASSIGVREQFF
TRBJ2-1 TRBV7-2 TRBD1 . TGTGCCAGCAGACGCGGACAGGGAGCATCAGAGGGTTACAATGAGCAGTTCTTC CASRRGQGASEGYNEQFF
TRBJ1-6 TRBV19 . . TGTGCCAGTAGTACACAGGGTGGTAATTCACCCCTCCACTTT CASSTQGGNSPLHF
TRBJ2-1 TRBV10-3 TRBD2 . TGTGCCATCAGCCTACTAGCGGGAGATGGCAATGAGCAGTTCTTC CAISLLAGDGNEQFF
TRBJ1-2 TRBV7-8 . . TGTGCCAGCAGCCTAACGGAGAACTATGGCTACACCTTC CASSLTENYGYTF
TRBJ2-1 TRBV28 TRBD2 . TGTGCCAGCACCTCGGGGTGGGGAGGGGACTCCTACAATGAGCAGTTCTTC CASTSGWGGDSYNEQFF
TRBJ1-1 TRBV4-1 . . TGCGCCAGCAGGAAAGGGCTCCTGGGGCGCACGGCCAACACTGAAGCTTTCTTT CASRKGLLGRTANTEAFF
TRBJ2-1 TRBV30 TRBD2 . TGTGCCTGGAGTGTTACTAGCGTTGAGCAGTTCTTC CAWSVTSVEQFF
TRBJ2-2 TRBV7-6 TRBD1 . TGTGCCAGCAGCTCCTACAGGGGGCGAGGCCCCGGGGAGCTGTTTTTT CASSSYRGRGPGELFF
TRBJ2-3 TRBV3-1/TRBV3-2 . . TGTGCCAGCAGCCAGAGGCTGACCTCCCTTAGCACAGATACGCAGTATTTT CASSQRLTSLSTDTQYF
TRBJ1-1 TRBV2 . . TGTGCCAGCAGTGCGATTGACTTTGAAGCTTTCTTT CASSAIDFEAFF
TRBJ2-2 TRBV5-4 TRBD1 . TGTGCCAGCAGCTCAAGGACAGGTTCGAACACCGGGGAGCTGTTTTTT CASSSRTGSNTGELFF
TRBJ1-2 TRBV3-1/TRBV3-2 . . TGTGCCAGCAGCCGACAAGACTATGGCTACACCTTC CASSRQDYGYTF
TRBJ1-6 TRBV6-6 TRBD1 . TGTGCCAGTGGACAGGCCAACTATAATTCACCCCTCCACTTT CASGQANYNSPLHF
TRBJ2-5 TRBV19 TRBD2 once TGTGCCAGTAGTATAGGGGGAGGGACGGGAGAGACCCAGTACTTC CASSIGGGTGETQYF
TRBJ1-4 TRBV4-2 . . TGTGCCAGCAGCCAAGACAGGGCTGCGGAAAAACTGTTTTTT CASSQDRAAEKLFF
TRBJ1-6 TRBV27 . few TGTGCCAGCAGTCTGGGGGCCCATTCACCCCTCCACTTT CASSLGAHSPLHF
TRBJ1-4 TRBV15 . . TGTGCCACCAGCAGAGTCGGAGGGGTCGAAAAACTGTTTTTT CATSRVGGVEKLFF
TRBJ2-2 TRBV30 TRBD1 . TGTGCCTGGAGGGAATCAGGGGGCGCGGACACCGGGGAGCTGTTTTTT CAWRESGGADTGELFF
TRBJ1-1 TRBV11-2 . . TGTGCCAGCAGATCCAGGGTACACACTGAAGCTTTCTTT CASRSRVHTEAFF
TRBJ2-3 TRBV28 . . TGTGCCAGCAGTTTCCGGGGTTCCTCCGATACGCAGTATTTT CASSFRGSSDTQYF
TRBJ2-5 TRBV28 TRBD2 . TGTGCCACCCGGACTAGCGAGACCCAGTACTTC CATRTSETQYF
TRBJ1-5 TRBV18 TRBD1 . TGTGCCAGCTCATCTCAGGGGGCCTATCAGCCCCAGCATTTT CASSSQGAYQPQHF
TRBJ2-5 TRBV19 TRBD1 . TGTGCCAGTAGTATCGTAGGGGGCGGAGAGACCCAGTACTTC CASSIVGGGETQYF
TRBJ2-3 TRBV5-1 TRBD1 . TGCGCCAGCAGCTTGGTTAGGGGGCTCAGGTATACGCAGTATTTT CASSLVRGLRYTQYF
TRBJ2-5 TRBV20-1 . . TGCAGTGCCGTAGCCTGGGAGACCCAGTACTTC CSAVAWETQYF
TRBJ1-6 TRBV28 . . TGTGCCAGCAGCCACAGGGTTTTAAATTCACCCCTCCACTTT CASSHRVLNSPLHF
TRBJ1-3 TRBV7-3 TRBD1 . TGTGCCAGCAGCCCGACAGGGGGCTCTGGAAACACCATATATTTT CASSPTGGSGNTIYF
TRBJ1-5 TRBV24-1 . . TGTGCCACCTTAGGACAGATCATAGGTAATCAGCCCCAGCATTTT CATLGQIIGNQPQHF
TRBJ1-5 TRBV3-1/TRBV3-2 . . TGTGCCAGCAGCCAAGTCTTAAATCAGCCCCAGCATTTT CASSQVLNQPQHF
TRBJ2-2 TRBV3-1/TRBV3-2 TRBD1 . TGTGCCAGCAGCCAATCGGACAGGGAACTCGGGGAGCTGTTTTTT CASSQSDRELGELFF
TRBJ2-2 TRBV5-1 . once TGCGCCAGCACCAATTCGGGACAAGACACCGGGGAGCTGTTTTTT CASTNSGQDTGELFF
TRBJ1-1 TRBV6-5 . . TGTGCCAGCAGTTATTCAACACGGGTGAACACTGAAGCTTTCTTT CASSYSTRVNTEAFF
TRBJ1-4 TRBV19 . few TGTGCCAGTAGTATTTGGGCCACTGTGGCTAATGAAAAACTGTTTTTT CASSIWATVANEKLFF